This TCR beta chain was sequenced during a study of beta chain features in type 1 diabetes. For the study at large: Across every sample, some 110 million sorted cells were examined in total.

Trimming pared 1 base from V and 0 bases from J, leaving 11 bases between. The CDR3 is 16 amino acids. CDR1 is LNHDA and CDR2 is SQIVND in the germline V gene (reference sequence). The whole isolated RNA underwent reverse transcription, so sequencing captured expressed TCRB transcripts. Around 3.57 million reads was the average for naive, central memory and regulatory T cell samples. TCRdb's table, derived via immunoSEQ multiplex PCR, lists solely in-frame clones and lacks some. The sample lists 330,000 or so clones; about 14% were seen once. Input material: central memory CD4+ T cells from blood. The J gene is TRBJ2-3, the V gene TRBV19, with D maybe TRBD2 (5 bases). The receptor comes from a young man in good health. The CDR3 here is CASSIGELISTDTQYF. DNA of the CDR3: TGTGCCAGTAGTATAGGGGAGCTGATCAGCACAGATACGCAGTATTTT.